Given below is one T cell receptor beta chain in context. Germline-derived CDR1 and CDR2 are MNHEY and SVGAGI. The CDR3 sequence is 14 residues long. The junction had 1 base not matched to a gene; V was cut back by 5 bases and J by 6 bases. The data are from a study of blood T cell repertoires in COVID-19. Clones were sequenced by immunoSEQ multiplex PCR, and TCRdb holds only the in-frame ones, with some missing. The sample shows about 150,000 clones, around 83% of them seen only once. The chain combines TRBV6-5 with TRBJ2-1; TRBD2 matches at 13 bases. This receptor was identified in a woman between 50 and 59 years old in a cohort sampled during active or convalescent COVID-19. Source material: peripheral blood. The CDR3 DNA follows: TGTGCCAGCAGTCGGACTAGCGGGGGCAATGAGCAGTTCTTC. Translation gives CASSRTSGGNEQFF.